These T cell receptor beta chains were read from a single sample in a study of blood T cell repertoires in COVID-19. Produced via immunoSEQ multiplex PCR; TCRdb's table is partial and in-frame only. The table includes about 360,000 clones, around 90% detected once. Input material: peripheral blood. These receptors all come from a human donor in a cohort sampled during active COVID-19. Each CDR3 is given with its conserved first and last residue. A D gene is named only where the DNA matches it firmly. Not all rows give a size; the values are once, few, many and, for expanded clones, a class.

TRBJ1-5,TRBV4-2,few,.,CASSLYSGLNDQPQHF,TGTGCCAGCAGCCTATACTCGGGACTCAACGATCAGCCCCAGCATTTT
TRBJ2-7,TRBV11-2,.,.,CASSLALGVRQYF,TGTGCCAGCAGCTTAGCTCTCGGAGTCCGGCAGTACTTC
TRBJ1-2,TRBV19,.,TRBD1,CASSKTGGIYGYTF,TGTGCCAGTAGTAAGACAGGGGGAATCTATGGCTACACCTTC
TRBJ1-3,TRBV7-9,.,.,CASSLGGGAGNTIYF,TGTGCCAGCAGCTTAGGCGGGGGCGCTGGAAACACCATATATTTT
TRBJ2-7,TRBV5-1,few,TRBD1,CASSFGTGTYEQYF,TGCGCCAGCAGCTTCGGGACAGGAACGTACGAGCAGTACTTC
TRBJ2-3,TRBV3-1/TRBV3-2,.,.,CASSPLVAATDTQYF,TGTGCCAGCAGCCCACTAGTAGCGGCCACAGATACGCAGTATTTT
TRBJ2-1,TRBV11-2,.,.,CATGVSSYNEQFF,TGTGCCACGGGGGTTAGCTCCTACAATGAGCAGTTCTTC
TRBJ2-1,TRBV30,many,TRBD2,CAWSVRGRRYGGEQFF,TGTGCCTGGAGTGTTCGCGGGAGGCGCTATGGGGGTGAGCAGTTCTTC
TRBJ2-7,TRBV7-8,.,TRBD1,CASSWGTGGQGEQYF,TGTGCCAGCAGCTGGGGGACAGGGGGCCAGGGCGAGCAGTACTTC
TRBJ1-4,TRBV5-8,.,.,CASSLGRRNEKLFF,TGTGCCAGCAGCTTGGGGCGGCGTAATGAAAAACTGTTTTTT
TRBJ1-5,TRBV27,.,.,CASSEGGRGTKRPYHGNQPQHF,TGTGCCAGCAGTGAGGGGGGGCGGGGGACCAAAAGGCCTTATCATGGCAATCAGCCCCAGCATTTT
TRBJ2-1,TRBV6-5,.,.,CASSYVSDSYNEQFF,TGTGCCAGCAGTTACGTTAGCGACTCCTACAATGAGCAGTTCTTC
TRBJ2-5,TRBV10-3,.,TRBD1,CAISESRGGMGETQYF,TGTGCCATCAGTGAGTCCCGAGGGGGCATGGGGGAGACCCAGTACTTC
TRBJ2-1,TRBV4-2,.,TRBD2,CASSQSGGDYNEQFF,TGTGCCAGCAGCCAGAGCGGGGGGGACTACAATGAGCAGTTCTTC
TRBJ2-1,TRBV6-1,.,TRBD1,CASSEFFRGTGLRGSYNEQFF,TGTGCCAGCAGTGAATTTTTTCGGGGGACAGGGTTGAGGGGCTCCTACAATGAGCAGTTCTTC
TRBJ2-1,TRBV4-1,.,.,CASSQEHTTNPYNEQFF,TGCGCCAGCAGCCAAGAGCACACGACTAACCCCTACAATGAGCAGTTCTTC
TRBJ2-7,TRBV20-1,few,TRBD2,CSASGGLAGPYEQYF,TGCAGTGCTAGTGGAGGACTAGCGGGACCTTACGAGCAGTACTTC
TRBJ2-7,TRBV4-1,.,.,CASSQDISISYEQYF,TGCGCCAGCAGCCAAGATATCAGTATCTCCTACGAGCAGTACTTC
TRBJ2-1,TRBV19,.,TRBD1,CASSSRGQLLQNEQFF,TGTGCCAGTAGTTCCAGGGGACAGCTACTTCAAAATGAGCAGTTCTTC
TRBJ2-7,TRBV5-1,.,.,CASSLSGYEQYF,TGCGCCAGCAGCTTGTCCGGCTACGAGCAGTACTTC
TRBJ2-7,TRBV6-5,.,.,CASSLSEEGPYEQYF,TGTGCCAGCAGTTTATCAGAGGAGGGTCCGTACGAGCAGTACTTC
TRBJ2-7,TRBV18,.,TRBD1,CASSPKPGGIYEQYF,TGTGCCAGCTCACCCAAGCCAGGGGGCATCTACGAGCAGTACTTC
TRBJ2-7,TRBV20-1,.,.,CSASLLGSSYEQYF,TGCAGTGCTAGTCTACTCGGGAGCTCCTACGAGCAGTACTTC
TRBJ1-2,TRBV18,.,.,CASSVSSAEGYTF,TGTGCCAGCTCCGTAAGTAGCGCGGAAGGCTACACCTTC
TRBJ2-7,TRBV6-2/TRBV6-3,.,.,CASSQRFEQYF,TGTGCCAGCAGCCAGCGCTTCGAGCAGTACTTC
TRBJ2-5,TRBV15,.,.,CATSRDQGLEETQYF,TGTGCCACCAGCAGAGATCAGGGGTTGGAAGAGACCCAGTACTTC
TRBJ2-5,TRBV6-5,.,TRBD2,CASSYRPGTREETQYF,TGTGCCAGCAGTTACCGACCCGGGACTAGAGAAGAGACCCAGTACTTC